A single sample gave rise to the 20 T cell receptor beta chains below, sequenced in a study of OX40 agonist ivuxolimab in advanced cancers. The protocol used for the library was the immunoSEQ multiplex PCR assay. TCRdb holds this immuneACCESS table with in-frame rearrangements only. Some clones are missing; in checked studies, unresolved V genes explain under half, and the rest has no known cause. The sample records some 80,000 clones, roughly 88% of which are singletons. The top ten clonotypes cover more than 0.65% of the sample. The input for sequencing was CD4+ or CD8+ T cells sorted from blood, taken in a trial of the OX40 agonist ivuxolimab. These receptors were taken from an adult with an advanced solid tumor such as melanoma, head and neck, liver or kidney cancer.

The chain has TRBV6-6 and TRBJ2-7; D possibly corresponds to TRBD1 (7 bases). This CDR3 is built from 12 residues. Per the germline V gene, CDR1 is MNHNY and CDR2 is SVGAGI (reference sequence). Trimming took off 6 bases at V and 7 bases at J, with 13 bases between the two ends. CDR3 sequence: CASSGDSGEQYF. CDR3 DNA: TGTGCCAGCAGCGGGGACAGCGGGGAGCAGTACTTC.

Here the CDR3 reads CAWSRDRRPYEQYF. CDR3 nucleotide sequence: TGTGCCTGGAGTCGTGACAGGCGGCCCTACGAGCAGTACTTC. The chain recombines TRBV30 with TRBJ2-7; TRBD1 might be the D (6 bases). V gave up 2 bases and J gave up 2 bases, with 13 bases separating them. CDR3 length: 14 amino acids. The V gene's germline CDR1 is GTSNPN and CDR2 SVGIG (reference sequence).

The chain employs TRBV9 and TRBJ2-1; perhaps TRBD2 as D (6 bases). The V gene lost 3 bases and the J gene lost 3 bases, with 13 bases spanning the gap. This CDR3 contains 15 residues. Germline assignment: CDR1 SGDLS and CDR2 YYNGEE. Here the CDR3 reads CASSGGVASYNEQFF. In nucleotides, the CDR3 is TGTGCCAGCAGCGGGGGGGTAGCTAGCTACAATGAGCAGTTCTTC. The full variable domain, completed using reference TRBV9 and TRBJ2-1, is DSGVTQTPKHLITATGQRVTLRCSPRSGDLSVYWYQQSLDQGLQFLIQYYNGEERAKGNILERFSAQQFPDLHSELNLSSLELGDSALYFCASSGGVASYNEQFFGPGTRLTVL.

This clone came up a few times. This chain joins TRBV5-6 and TRBJ2-3; 9 bases line up with TRBD1. Germline CDR1 SGHDT, CDR2 YYEEEE. Trimming cost V 4 bases and J 3 bases; bases outside gene matches: 6. CDR3 length equals 15 residues. CDR3: CASSITGGETDTQYF. CDR3 sequence (DNA): TGTGCCAGCAGCATAACAGGGGGCGAGACAGATACGCAGTATTTT.

The V gene is TRBV6-5, the J gene TRBJ1-2, with unresolved D. V was pared by 5 bases and J by 2 bases, with 3 bases between. CDR3 length equals 11 residues. CDR1 MNHEY and CDR2 SVGAGI come from the germline V gene. The DNA for the CDR3 is TGTGCCAGCAGTGAAAACTATGGCTACACCTTC. This sequence encodes CASSENYGYTF.

This chain links TRBV7-2 with TRBJ1-2; 10 positions match TRBD1. J lost 5 bases, V lost 6 bases, and 6 bases had no gene match. Germline CDR1 is SGHTA and CDR2 is FQGNSA. This CDR3 spans 14 amino acids. The CDR3 loop is CASRLTGGRYGYTF. CDR3 nucleotide sequence: TGTGCCAGCAGATTGACAGGGGGCCGGTATGGCTACACCTTC.

This clone was detected a few times. V usage is TRBV13 and J usage is TRBJ1-1; D is unclear. Trimming took 5 bases from V and 2 from J, leaving 9 bases between them. Germline CDR1 and CDR2: PRHDT and FYEKMQ (reference sequence). The CDR3 is 13 residues long. The CDR3: CASSPTSNTEAFF. CDR3 coding DNA: TGTGCCAGCAGCCCCACAAGCAACACTGAAGCTTTCTTT.

Only one count was recorded for this clone. This chain uses TRBV14 with TRBJ2-5, with 7 positions matching TRBD1. With the DNA end fitting TRBJ2-7 better, the J assignment may be wrong. Germline V gene data show CDR1 as SGHDN and CDR2 as FVKESK. This CDR3 is built from 19 residues. The CDR3 nucleotides are TGTGCCAGCAGCCAAGATCGGATCGGGACAGACCCCGGGATGGTCGAGCAGTACTTC. Protein: CASSQDRIGTDPGMVEQYF.

This chain connects TRBV5-1 to TRBJ2-2; no reliable D call. The CDR3 sequence is 12 residues long. Trimming cost V 4 bases and J 7 bases, with 8 bases left between them. Germline loops: CDR1 SGHRS, CDR2 YFSETQ. The CDR3 spells CASSAVGGELFF. CDR3 nucleotides: TGCGCCAGCAGCGCGGTCGGCGGGGAGCTGTTTTTT.

The CDR3 region has the DNA TGTGCCAGCAGCAAAGAACACAGTACTAATGAAAAACTGTTTTTT. It specifies CASSKEHSTNEKLFF. The V gene is TRBV21-1, the J gene TRBJ1-4; TRBD1 was called by the table and not checked on the DNA. TRBV21-1 is shown as a pseudogene. CDR3 length equals 15 residues.

V is TRBV7-2 and J is TRBJ2-5; the D gene could be TRBD1 or TRBD2 (5 bases each). CDR3 length: 14 amino acids. Germline assignment: CDR1 SGHTA and CDR2 FQGNSA. V was pared by 1 base and J by 4 bases, with 10 bases between. The CDR3 bases are TGTGCCAGCAGCTTAGTGCCAGGGAGAGAGACCCAGTACTTC. It codes for CASSLVPGRETQYF.

This chain connects TRBV19 to TRBJ1-2; possible D gene TRBD1, 5 bases. This CDR3 has 15 amino acids. The V gene lost 4 bases and the J gene lost 4 bases, with 16 bases spanning the gap. Germline V gives CDR1 LNHDA, CDR2 SQIVND (reference sequence). DNA of the CDR3: TGTGCCAGTAGTACCAGGGACCATCCTCCCTATGGCTACACCTTC. This translates into CASSTRDHPPYGYTF.

The chain recombines TRBV7-8 with TRBJ1-2, with D possibly TRBD1 on 5 matching bases. V lost 5 bases to trimming and J lost 0 bases, with 22 bases between them. Germline V CDR1 and CDR2: SGHVS, FQNEAQ. This CDR3 has 18 residues. The CDR3 reads CASSPLGSAGQPNYGYTF. CDR3 nucleotide sequence: TGTGCCAGCAGCCCTTTGGGGTCGGCGGGGCAGCCTAACTATGGCTACACCTTC.

The chain uses TRBV7-9 and TRBJ2-3; a possible D gene is TRBD2 (5 bases). Trimming took 5 bases from V and 4 from J, leaving 13 bases between them. The CDR3 extends over 14 amino acids. Germline CDR1 is SEHNR and CDR2 is FQNEAQ (reference sequence). This CDR3 reads CASSPFGGPDTQYF. As DNA, the CDR3 is TGTGCCAGCAGCCCCTTTGGAGGCCCAGATACGCAGTATTTT. Using reference TRBV7-9 and TRBJ2-3 for the parts outside the CDR3, the full variable domain is DTGVSQNPRHKITKRGQNVTFRCDPISEHNRLYWYRQTLGQGPEFLTYFQNEAQLEKSRLLSDRFSAERPKGSFSTLEIQRTEQGDSAMYLCASSPFGGPDTQYFGPGTRLTVL.

J is TRBJ2-5 and V is TRBV7-2, with TRBD1 identical over 8 bases. CDR1 is SGHTA and CDR2 is FQGNSA in the germline V gene. This CDR3 is 14 amino acids long. Losses at the gene ends were 4 bases for V and 7 bases for J; bases not matched to a gene: 8. CDR3 residues: CASSSLQGAGTQYF. The CDR3 DNA reads TGTGCCAGCAGCTCCCTCCAGGGGGCGGGGACCCAGTACTTC.

The rearrangement links TRBV15 to TRBJ2-2; 7 bases are shared with TRBD2. This CDR3 is 15 amino acids long. Germline assignment: CDR1 LNHNV and CDR2 YYDKDF (reference sequence). V gave up 3 bases and J gave up 4 bases; unmatched junction bases: 5. The CDR3 sequence: CATSSPSGRTGELFF. CDR3 in DNA: TGTGCCACCAGCAGCCCTAGCGGCCGCACCGGGGAGCTGTTTTTT.

This clone occurred once. V gene TRBV18 combines with J gene TRBJ1-2; no reliable D call. Looked up from germline, CDR1 is KGHSH and CDR2 is LQKENI. This CDR3 comprises 14 residues. The V end lost 6 bases, the J end lost 0 bases, and 11 bases lay between the germline ends. The chain's CDR3 is CASSLTGSNYGYTF. The CDR3 bases are TGTGCCAGCTCGCTGACGGGATCTAACTATGGCTACACCTTC.

The J gene is TRBJ1-1, the V gene TRBV15; 10 nucleotides line up with TRBD1. CDR3 length equals 15 residues. V shed 2 bases, J shed 6 bases, and the junction held 6 bases outside the gene matches. CDR1 and CDR2 (germline): LNHNV, YYDKDF (reference sequence). The CDR3 region has the DNA TGTGCCACCAGCAGAAATCGGGACAGGGGATCTGAAGCTTTCTTT. Translating gives CATSRNRDRGSEAFF.

The gene calls are TRBV10-2 and TRBJ1-2; D gene ambiguous. CDR3 length: 12 amino acids. Trimming removed 6 bases from V and 0 bases from J, with 5 bases in between. In germline, CDR1 is WSHSY, CDR2 SAAADI. The CDR3: CASRDPNYGYTF. In nucleotides, the CDR3 is TGCGCCAGCAGGGACCCTAACTATGGCTACACCTTC.

The V and J genes are TRBV5-1 and TRBJ2-2, with unresolved D. The V end was cut by 3 bases, the J end by 7 bases, with 10 bases between. Germline lookup yields CDR1 SGHRS and CDR2 YFSETQ. This CDR3 is 13 amino acids long. CDR3 region: CASSSSPGGELFF. DNA of the CDR3: TGCGCCAGCAGCTCCTCCCCGGGCGGGGAGCTGTTTTTT.